This T cell receptor (beta chain) was captured by sequencing in a study of Graves' ophthalmopathy and Graves' hyperthyroidism. Study-wide results and caveats: Ophthalmopathy progression prediction by the model yielded a sensitivity of 55% to 71% and a specificity of 72.22%. The authors also found most expanded thyroid clonotypes above 0.001 frequency in blood.

The authors enrolled newly diagnosed hyperthyroidism patients aged 18 to 65 with under 2 months' duration. Amplified TCR beta CDR3 regions were obtained using RNA transcripts as template. The first round was an RT-PCR with HTBI primers, and the second round was a multiplex PCR. TCRdb independently ran MiXCR on the multiplex PCR reads; one entry per CDR3 protein. The data contain around 1.1 million distinct CDR3 sequences, around a third of them singletons. Notes on this clonotype: Antigen unknown.

The receptor comes from an adult man with Graves' hyperthyroidism. Sequenced input: peripheral blood or thyroid tissue (not recorded which).

This chain's CDR3 is CAISVYRNSPLHF. In DNA form, the CDR3 reads TGTGCCATCAGTGTTTACAGGAATTCACCCCTCCACTTT. J is TRBJ1-6 and V is TRBV10-3; perhaps TRBD1 as D (5 bases). V was shortened by 4 bases and J by 7 bases, with 8 bases between the two germline ends. The CDR3 contains 13 residues. Germline CDR1 is ENHRY and CDR2 is SYGVKD.